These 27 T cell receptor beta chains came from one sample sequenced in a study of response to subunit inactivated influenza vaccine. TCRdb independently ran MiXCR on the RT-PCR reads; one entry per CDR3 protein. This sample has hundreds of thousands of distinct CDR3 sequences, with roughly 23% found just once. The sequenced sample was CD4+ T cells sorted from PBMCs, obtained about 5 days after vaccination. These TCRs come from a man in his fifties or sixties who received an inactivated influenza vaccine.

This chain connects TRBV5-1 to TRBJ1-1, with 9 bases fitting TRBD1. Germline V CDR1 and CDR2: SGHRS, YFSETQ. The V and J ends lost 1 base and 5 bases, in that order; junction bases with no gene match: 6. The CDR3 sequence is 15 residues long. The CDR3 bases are TGCGCCAGCAGCTTGTCTAGGACAGGGGCGACTGAAGCTTTCTTT. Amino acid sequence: CASSLSRTGATEAFF.

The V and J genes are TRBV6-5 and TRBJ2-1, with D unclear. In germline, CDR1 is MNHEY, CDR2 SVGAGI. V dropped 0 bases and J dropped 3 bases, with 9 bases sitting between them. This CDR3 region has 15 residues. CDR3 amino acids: CASSYSAPYYNEQFF. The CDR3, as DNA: TGTGCCAGCAGTTACTCAGCGCCATACTACAATGAGCAGTTCTTC.

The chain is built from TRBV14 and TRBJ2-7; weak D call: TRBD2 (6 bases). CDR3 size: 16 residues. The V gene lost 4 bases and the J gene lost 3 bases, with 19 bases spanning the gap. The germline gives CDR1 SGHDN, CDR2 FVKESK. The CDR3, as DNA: TGTGCCAGCAGCCCTCGGGGGATAGGATCTTTCTACGAGCAGTACTTC. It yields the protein CASSPRGIGSFYEQYF.

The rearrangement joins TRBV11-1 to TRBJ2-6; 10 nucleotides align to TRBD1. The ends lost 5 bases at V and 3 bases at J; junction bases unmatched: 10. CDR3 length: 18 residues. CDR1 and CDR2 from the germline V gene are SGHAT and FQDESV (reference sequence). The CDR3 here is CASSTGTGEAFGANVLTF. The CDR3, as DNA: TGTGCCAGCAGCACCGGGACAGGGGAGGCCTTTGGGGCCAACGTCCTGACTTTC.

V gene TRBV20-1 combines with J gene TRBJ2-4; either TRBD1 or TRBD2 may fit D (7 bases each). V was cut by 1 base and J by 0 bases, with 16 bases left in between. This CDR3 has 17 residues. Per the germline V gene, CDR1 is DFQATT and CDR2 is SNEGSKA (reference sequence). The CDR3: CSARAGGGTLAKNIQYF. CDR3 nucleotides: TGCAGTGCTAGAGCAGGGGGGGGGACCCTAGCCAAAAACATTCAGTACTTC.

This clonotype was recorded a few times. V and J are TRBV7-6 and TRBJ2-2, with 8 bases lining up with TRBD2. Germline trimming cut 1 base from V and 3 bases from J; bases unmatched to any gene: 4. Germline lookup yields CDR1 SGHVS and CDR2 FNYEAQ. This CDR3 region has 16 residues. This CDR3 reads CASSLGGLVDTGELFF. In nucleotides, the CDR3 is TGTGCCAGCAGCTTAGGGGGACTAGTCGACACCGGGGAGCTGTTTTTT.

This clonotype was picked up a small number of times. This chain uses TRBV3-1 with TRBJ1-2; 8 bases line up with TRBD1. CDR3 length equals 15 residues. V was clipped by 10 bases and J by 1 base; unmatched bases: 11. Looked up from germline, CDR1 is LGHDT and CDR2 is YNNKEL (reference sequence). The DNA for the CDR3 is TGTGCCACCTGGGACAGGCGACATCATAACTATGGCTACACCTTC. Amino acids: CATWDRRHHNYGYTF.

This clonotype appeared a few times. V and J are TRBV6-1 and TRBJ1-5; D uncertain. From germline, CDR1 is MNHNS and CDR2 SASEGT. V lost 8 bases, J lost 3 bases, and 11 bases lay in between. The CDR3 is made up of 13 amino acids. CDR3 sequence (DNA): TGTGCCAGCCGGGGAGGGTTCAATCAGCCCCAGCATTTT. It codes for CASRGGFNQPQHF.

CDR3 sequence: CSASPMVSQPQHF. The CDR3 DNA reads as TGCAGTGCTAGCCCCATGGTCAGTCAGCCCCAGCATTTT. V is TRBV20-1 and J is TRBJ1-5; D remains ambiguous. Trimming took off 3 bases at V and 6 bases at J, with 12 bases between the two ends. This CDR3 is 13 amino acids long. Per germline, CDR1 DFQATT and CDR2 SNEGSKA (reference sequence).

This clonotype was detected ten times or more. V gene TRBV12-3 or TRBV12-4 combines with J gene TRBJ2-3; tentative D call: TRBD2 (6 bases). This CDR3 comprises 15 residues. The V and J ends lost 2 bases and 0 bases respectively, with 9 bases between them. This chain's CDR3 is CASSLRGTSTDTQYF. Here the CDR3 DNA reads TGTGCCAGCAGTTTACGGGGGACTAGCACAGATACGCAGTATTTT.

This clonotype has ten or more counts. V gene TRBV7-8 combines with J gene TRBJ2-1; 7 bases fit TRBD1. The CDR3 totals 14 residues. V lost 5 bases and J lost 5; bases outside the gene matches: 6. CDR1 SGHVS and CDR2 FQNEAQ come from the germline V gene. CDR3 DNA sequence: TGTGCCAGCAGCCTTCACGACAGGGACAATGAGCAGTTCTTC. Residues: CASSLHDRDNEQFF.

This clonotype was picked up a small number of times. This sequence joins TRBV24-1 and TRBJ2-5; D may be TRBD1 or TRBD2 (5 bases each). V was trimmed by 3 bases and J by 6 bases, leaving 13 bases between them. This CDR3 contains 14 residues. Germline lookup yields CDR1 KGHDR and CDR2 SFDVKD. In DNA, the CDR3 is TGTGCCACCAGTGATCCGGGACCCGGGAAGACCCAGTACTTC. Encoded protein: CATSDPGPGKTQYF.

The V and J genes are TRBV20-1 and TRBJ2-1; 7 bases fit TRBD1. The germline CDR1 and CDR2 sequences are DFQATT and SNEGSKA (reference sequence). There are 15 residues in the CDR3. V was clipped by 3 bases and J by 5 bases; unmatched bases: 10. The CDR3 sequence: CSASIPTGPDNEQFF. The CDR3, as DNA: TGCAGTGCTAGTATCCCGACAGGGCCTGACAATGAGCAGTTCTTC.

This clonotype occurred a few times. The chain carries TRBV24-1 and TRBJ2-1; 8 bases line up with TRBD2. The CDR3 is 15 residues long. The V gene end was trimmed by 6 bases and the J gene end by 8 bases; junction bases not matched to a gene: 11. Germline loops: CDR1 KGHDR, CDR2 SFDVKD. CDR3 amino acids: CATSPPSGLGDEQFF. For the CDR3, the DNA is TGTGCCACCAGTCCCCCTAGCGGGTTGGGCGATGAGCAGTTCTTC.

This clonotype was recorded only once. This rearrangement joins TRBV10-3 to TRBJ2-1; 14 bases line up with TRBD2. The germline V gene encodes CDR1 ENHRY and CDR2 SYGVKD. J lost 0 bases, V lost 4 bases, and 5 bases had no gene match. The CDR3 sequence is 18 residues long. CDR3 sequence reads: CAISGGLAGDYSYNEQFF. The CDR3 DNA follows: TGTGCCATCAGTGGGGGACTAGCGGGAGACTACTCCTACAATGAGCAGTTCTTC.

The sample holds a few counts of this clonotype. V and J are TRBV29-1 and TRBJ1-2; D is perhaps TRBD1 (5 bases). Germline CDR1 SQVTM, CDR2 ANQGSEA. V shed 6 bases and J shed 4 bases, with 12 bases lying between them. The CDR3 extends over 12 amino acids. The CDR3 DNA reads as TGCAGCGTCTACCGGGACTTCTATGGCTACACCTTC. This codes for CSVYRDFYGYTF.

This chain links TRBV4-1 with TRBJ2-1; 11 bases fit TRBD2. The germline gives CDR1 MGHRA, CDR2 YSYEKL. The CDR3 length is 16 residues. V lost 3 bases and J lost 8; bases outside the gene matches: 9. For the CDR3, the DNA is TGCGCCAGCAGCCAGATTAGCGGGGGGGCCGGTTATGAGCAGTTCTTC. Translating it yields CASSQISGGAGYEQFF.

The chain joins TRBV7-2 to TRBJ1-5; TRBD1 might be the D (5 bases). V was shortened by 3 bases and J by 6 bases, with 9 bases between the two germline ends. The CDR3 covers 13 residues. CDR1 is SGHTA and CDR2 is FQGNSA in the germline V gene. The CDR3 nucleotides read TGTGCCAGCAGCTTGGGGGTCAGTCAGCCCCAGCATTTT. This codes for CASSLGVSQPQHF.

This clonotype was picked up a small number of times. CDR3 DNA sequence: TGCAGCGTTGCCCCGGACTCCAGCACAGATACGCAGTATTTT. Protein: CSVAPDSSTDTQYF. The chain carries TRBV29-1 and TRBJ2-3; possibly TRBD2 for D (5 bases). The germline CDR1 and CDR2 sequences are SQVTM and ANQGSEA. There are 14 residues in the CDR3. Trimming left V 4 bases short and J 0 bases short, with 11 bases between.

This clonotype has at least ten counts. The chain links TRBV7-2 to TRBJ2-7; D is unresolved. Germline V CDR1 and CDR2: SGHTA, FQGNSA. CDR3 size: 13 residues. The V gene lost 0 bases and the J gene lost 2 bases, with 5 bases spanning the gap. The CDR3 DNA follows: TGTGCCAGCAGCTTAGCCGTCCCCTACGAGCAGTACTTC. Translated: CASSLAVPYEQYF.

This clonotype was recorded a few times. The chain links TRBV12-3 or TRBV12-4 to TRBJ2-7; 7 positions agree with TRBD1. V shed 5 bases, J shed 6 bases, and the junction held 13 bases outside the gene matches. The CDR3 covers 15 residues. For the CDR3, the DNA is TGTGCCAGCAGTCCCAGGACAGGAGTCTTCCTCGAGCAGTACTTC. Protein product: CASSPRTGVFLEQYF.

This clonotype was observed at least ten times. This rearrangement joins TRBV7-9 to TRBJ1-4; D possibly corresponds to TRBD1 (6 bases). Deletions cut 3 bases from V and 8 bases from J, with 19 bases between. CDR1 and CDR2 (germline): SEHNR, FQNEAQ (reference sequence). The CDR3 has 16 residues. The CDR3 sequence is CASSLTGLGQGEKLFF. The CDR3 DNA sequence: TGTGCCAGCAGCTTGACAGGCCTAGGCCAAGGGGAAAAACTGTTTTTT.

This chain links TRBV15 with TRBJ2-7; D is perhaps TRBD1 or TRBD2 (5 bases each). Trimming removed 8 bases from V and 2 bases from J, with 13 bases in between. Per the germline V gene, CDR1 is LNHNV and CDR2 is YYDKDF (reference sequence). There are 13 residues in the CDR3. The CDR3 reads CATARGGTYEQYF. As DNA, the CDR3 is TGTGCCACCGCCCGTGGGGGAACCTACGAGCAGTACTTC. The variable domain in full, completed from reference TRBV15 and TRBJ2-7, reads DAMVIQNPRYQVTQFGKPVTLSCSQTLNHNVMYWYQQKSSQAPKLLFHYYDKDFNNEADTPDNFQSRRPNTSFCFLDIRSPGLGDTAMYLCATARGGTYEQYFGPGTRLTVT.

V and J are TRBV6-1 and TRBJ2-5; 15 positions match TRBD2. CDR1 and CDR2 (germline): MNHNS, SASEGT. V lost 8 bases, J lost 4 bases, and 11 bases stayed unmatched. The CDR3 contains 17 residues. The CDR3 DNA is TGTGCCAGCCGGGAACCGGGACTAGCGGGGGGCTTAGAGACCCAGTACTTC. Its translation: CASREPGLAGGLETQYF.

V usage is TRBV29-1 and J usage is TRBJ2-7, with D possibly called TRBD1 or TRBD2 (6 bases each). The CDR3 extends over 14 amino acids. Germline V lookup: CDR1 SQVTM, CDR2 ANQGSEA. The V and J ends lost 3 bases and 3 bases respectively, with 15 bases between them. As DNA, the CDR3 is TGCAGCGTTGATGGGGTCGGGGGCAGCTACGAGCAGTACTTC. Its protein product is CSVDGVGGSYEQYF.

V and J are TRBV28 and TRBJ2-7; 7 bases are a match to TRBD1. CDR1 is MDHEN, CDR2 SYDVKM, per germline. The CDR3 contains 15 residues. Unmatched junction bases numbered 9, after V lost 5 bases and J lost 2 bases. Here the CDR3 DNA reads TGTGCCAGCAGTACCCGGGACAGCATAACCTACGAGCAGTACTTC. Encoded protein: CASSTRDSITYEQYF.

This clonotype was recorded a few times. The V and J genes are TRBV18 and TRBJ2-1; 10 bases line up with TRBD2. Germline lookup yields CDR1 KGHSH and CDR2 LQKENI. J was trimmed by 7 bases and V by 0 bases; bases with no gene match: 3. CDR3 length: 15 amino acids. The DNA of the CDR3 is TGTGCCAGCTCACCACCCGTTAGCGGGAGGAATGAGCAGTTCTTC. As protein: CASSPPVSGRNEQFF.